The TCR beta chain described here comes from a study of T cells in Graves' hyperthyroidism and ophthalmopathy. Enrolled ophthalmopathy patients presented with a Clinical Activity Score of at least 3, a NOSPECS grade of at least 4, and disease duration under 3 months. The J segment lost 7 bases and the V segment lost 1 base, leaving 13 bases of the junction unmatched. This CDR3 is 17 amino acids long. Germline CDR1 is SEHNR and CDR2 is FQNEAQ (reference sequence). The source material, RNA transcripts, was used to amplify TCR beta CDR3 regions. In the first-round RT-PCR of the TCR CDR3, the HTBI primer set was used. TCRdb fed the multiplex PCR reads into MiXCR, producing one record per CDR3 protein. Of roughly 650,000 distinct CDR3 sequences listed, around 15% were seen once; the top ten hold 2.5% to 4%.

The genes are TRBV7-9 and TRBJ1-2; 9 nucleotides align to TRBD1. The receptor was isolated from a woman in her thirties or forties with Graves' ophthalmopathy. Sequences were obtained from blood. The CDR3 reads CASSLVDPGTGQRGYTF. DNA for the CDR3: TGTGCCAGCAGCTTAGTAGATCCCGGGACAGGGCAACGTGGCTACACCTTC.